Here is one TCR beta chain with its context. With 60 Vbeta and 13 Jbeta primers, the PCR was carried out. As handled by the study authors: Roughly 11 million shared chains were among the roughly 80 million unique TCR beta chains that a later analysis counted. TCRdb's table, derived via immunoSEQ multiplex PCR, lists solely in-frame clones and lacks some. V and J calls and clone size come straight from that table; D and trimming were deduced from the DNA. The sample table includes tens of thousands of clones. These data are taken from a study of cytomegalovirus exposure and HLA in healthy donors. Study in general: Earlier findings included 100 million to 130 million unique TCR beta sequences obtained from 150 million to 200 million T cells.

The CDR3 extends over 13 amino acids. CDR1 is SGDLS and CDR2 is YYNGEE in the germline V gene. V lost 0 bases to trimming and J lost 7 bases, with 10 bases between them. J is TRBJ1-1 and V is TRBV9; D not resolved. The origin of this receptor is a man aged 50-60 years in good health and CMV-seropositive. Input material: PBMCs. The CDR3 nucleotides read TGTGCCAGCAGCGTAGGGGTTGGACTTGAAGCTTTCTTT. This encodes CASSVGVGLEAFF.